A selection of T cell receptor beta chains follows, all from one sample in a study of cytomegalovirus exposure and HLA in healthy donors. The assay was immunoSEQ multiplex PCR, and TCRdb's table has in-frame clones only and misses some. The repertoire holds around 190,000 clones, with 85% as singletons. Sequencing was carried out using PBMCs. Receptors originate from a man younger than 35 in good health and CMV-seropositive. The CDR3 runs from the conserved cysteine through the conserved F or W. Each record gives: V gene, clone size, CDR3 protein. Some rows have no size entry. The others give once, few or many, or a class for an expanded clone.

V gene: TRBV28; clone size: few; CDR3 protein: CASSWTSPYEQYF
V gene: TRBV5-5; clone size: -; CDR3 protein: CASSLVGQGGNSPLHF
V gene: TRBV11-3; clone size: -; CDR3 protein: CASSLRGGRGEKLFF
V gene: TRBV28; clone size: once; CDR3 protein: CASNGGGTDTQYF
V gene: TRBV28; clone size: -; CDR3 protein: CASSTNYGYTF
V gene: TRBV6-5; clone size: -; CDR3 protein: CASSYLRGGTGELFF
V gene: TRBV11-2; clone size: few; CDR3 protein: CASSLRGSNQPQHF
V gene: TRBV7-9; clone size: -; CDR3 protein: CASSLVPTEGGDGYTF
V gene: TRBV10-3; clone size: -; CDR3 protein: CAISESDSGGPLTGELFF
V gene: TRBV30; clone size: once; CDR3 protein: CAWSVGGTSYEQYF
V gene: TRBV28; clone size: -; CDR3 protein: CASSLRGGYTF
V gene: TRBV7-9; clone size: -; CDR3 protein: CASSLPPGDTEAFF
V gene: TRBV28; clone size: few; CDR3 protein: CASSLQRYEQYF
V gene: TRBV6-5; clone size: -; CDR3 protein: CASSYSAGGADTQYF
V gene: TRBV9; clone size: -; CDR3 protein: CASSVRSAGADTQYF
V gene: TRBV28; clone size: -; CDR3 protein: CASSFGNTEAFF
V gene: TRBV28; clone size: -; CDR3 protein: CASRSIPGQGGQPQHF
V gene: TRBV28; clone size: -; CDR3 protein: CASSLWRGNSYEQYF
V gene: TRBV28; clone size: -; CDR3 protein: CASIMGGTQLYEQYF
V gene: TRBV9; clone size: once; CDR3 protein: CASSVAATNEKLFF
V gene: TRBV19; clone size: few; CDR3 protein: CASSIDPTSGHPKGTDTQYF
V gene: TRBV7-9; clone size: -; CDR3 protein: CASGRGTSTDTQYF
V gene: TRBV29-1; clone size: once; CDR3 protein: CSVERREETQYF
V gene: TRBV11-2; clone size: -; CDR3 protein: CASSPPIGVKPAGANVLTF
V gene: TRBV9; clone size: once; CDR3 protein: CASSVSVGYNEQFF
V gene: TRBV6-1; clone size: -; CDR3 protein: CASSEISGTPAEQYF
V gene: TRBV6-1; clone size: -; CDR3 protein: CASNPGQIYEQYF